This T cell receptor (beta chain) is drawn from a study of blood T cell repertoires in COVID-19. Here immunoSEQ multiplex PCR was the method, and the copy in TCRdb shows in-frame clones only, minus some. The sample lists roughly 300,000 clones; approximately 87% were seen once. The sequencing sample was made of peripheral blood. The TCR sequence derives from a woman in her forties or fifties who had recovered from COVID-19.

This chain's CDR3 is CASSRGTSGYNEQFF. The CDR3 DNA reads TGTGCCAGCAGCCGCGGGACTAGCGGATACAATGAGCAGTTCTTC. The rearrangement links TRBV7-3 to TRBJ2-1; TRBD2 agrees at 11 bases. Trimming took 5 bases from V and 4 from J; bases not matched to a gene: 4. The CDR3 runs to 15 residues. Germline CDR1 SGHTA, CDR2 FQGTGA.